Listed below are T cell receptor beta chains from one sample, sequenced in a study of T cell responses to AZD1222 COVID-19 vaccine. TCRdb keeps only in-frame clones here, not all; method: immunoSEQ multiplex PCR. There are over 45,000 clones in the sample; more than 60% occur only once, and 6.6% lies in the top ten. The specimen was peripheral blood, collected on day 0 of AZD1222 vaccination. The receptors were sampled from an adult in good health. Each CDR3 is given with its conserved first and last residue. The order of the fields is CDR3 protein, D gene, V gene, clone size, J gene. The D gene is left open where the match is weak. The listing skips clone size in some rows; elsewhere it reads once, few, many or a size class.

CDR3aa: CASSQVGGGHGTFYGYTF; d_gene: .; v_gene: TRBV4-1; abundance: few; j_gene: TRBJ1-2
CDR3aa: CASTGAGRTGEQENYGYTF; d_gene: TRBD1; v_gene: TRBV19; abundance: .; j_gene: TRBJ1-2
CDR3aa: CASSLWGVEDSPLHF; d_gene: .; v_gene: TRBV5-1; abundance: .; j_gene: TRBJ1-6
CDR3aa: CASSLDQGGQPQHF; d_gene: TRBD1; v_gene: TRBV7-9; abundance: .; j_gene: TRBJ1-5
CDR3aa: CASSFSIRSTDTQYF; d_gene: .; v_gene: TRBV7-3; abundance: .; j_gene: TRBJ2-3
CDR3aa: CASSLQGGGLVETQYF; d_gene: .; v_gene: TRBV11-2; abundance: .; j_gene: TRBJ2-5
CDR3aa: CATKTGQGQNYGYTF; d_gene: TRBD1; v_gene: TRBV28; abundance: .; j_gene: TRBJ1-2
CDR3aa: CASSLASIGTVGAEKLFF; d_gene: TRBD1; v_gene: TRBV7-9; abundance: .; j_gene: TRBJ1-4
CDR3aa: CASSPYGEKLFF; d_gene: .; v_gene: TRBV12-3/TRBV12-4; abundance: .; j_gene: TRBJ1-4
CDR3aa: CDKGQNYGYTF; d_gene: .; v_gene: TRBV21-1; abundance: .; j_gene: TRBJ1-2
CDR3aa: CASSLGTSGFTDTQYF; d_gene: TRBD2; v_gene: TRBV2; abundance: once; j_gene: TRBJ2-3
CDR3aa: CASRSTSGGAGDTQYF; d_gene: TRBD2; v_gene: TRBV2; abundance: .; j_gene: TRBJ2-3
CDR3aa: CASSSTTNWATGELFF; d_gene: .; v_gene: TRBV5-1; abundance: .; j_gene: TRBJ2-2
CDR3aa: CASSSSGTSGSRYEQYF; d_gene: TRBD2; v_gene: TRBV28; abundance: once; j_gene: TRBJ2-7
CDR3aa: CASSPPGTGGTEKLFF; d_gene: TRBD1; v_gene: TRBV18; abundance: few; j_gene: TRBJ1-4
CDR3aa: CASSEMEGAGNQPQHF; d_gene: TRBD1; v_gene: TRBV2; abundance: once; j_gene: TRBJ1-5
CDR3aa: CAWSVSSGNTIYF; d_gene: .; v_gene: TRBV30; abundance: .; j_gene: TRBJ1-3
CDR3aa: CASSRRRDRGQYF; d_gene: TRBD1; v_gene: TRBV28; abundance: .; j_gene: TRBJ2-3
CDR3aa: CASSEGTRGGYTF; d_gene: .; v_gene: TRBV2; abundance: .; j_gene: TRBJ1-2
CDR3aa: CASRRDSNQPQHF; d_gene: .; v_gene: TRBV6-5; abundance: few; j_gene: TRBJ1-5
CDR3aa: CASTNGGRINEKLFF; d_gene: .; v_gene: TRBV2; abundance: .; j_gene: TRBJ1-4
CDR3aa: CASSLVAGGYNEQFF; d_gene: TRBD2; v_gene: TRBV27; abundance: .; j_gene: TRBJ2-1
CDR3aa: CASSSTGVGNTIYF; d_gene: TRBD1; v_gene: TRBV28; abundance: .; j_gene: TRBJ1-3
CDR3aa: CASSAGPILVINEQFF; d_gene: .; v_gene: TRBV21-1; abundance: .; j_gene: TRBJ2-1
CDR3aa: CASSPRLAGSILWETQYF; d_gene: TRBD2; v_gene: TRBV5-6; abundance: .; j_gene: TRBJ2-5
CDR3aa: CASSLGDRDEEKLFF; d_gene: TRBD1; v_gene: TRBV5-1; abundance: .; j_gene: TRBJ1-4
CDR3aa: CASSGQTGHHNEQFF; d_gene: .; v_gene: TRBV5-1; abundance: once; j_gene: TRBJ2-1
CDR3aa: CASSLVPWTGRNRDTEAFF; d_gene: TRBD1; v_gene: TRBV7-7; abundance: .; j_gene: TRBJ1-1
CDR3aa: CASSVTSGTSYNEQFF; d_gene: TRBD2; v_gene: TRBV9; abundance: .; j_gene: TRBJ2-1
CDR3aa: CASSQEGTGLVGYGYTF; d_gene: TRBD1; v_gene: TRBV4-1; abundance: .; j_gene: TRBJ1-2
CDR3aa: CASSLGGITETQYF; d_gene: .; v_gene: TRBV7-3; abundance: once; j_gene: TRBJ2-5
CDR3aa: CASREGQNYGHTF; d_gene: TRBD1; v_gene: TRBV12-3/TRBV12-4; abundance: once; j_gene: TRBJ1-2
CDR3aa: CASSQRQGGKEKLFF; d_gene: TRBD1; v_gene: TRBV3-1/TRBV3-2; abundance: .; j_gene: TRBJ1-4
CDR3aa: CASSAGQEIYGYTF; d_gene: TRBD1; v_gene: TRBV5-4; abundance: once; j_gene: TRBJ1-2
CDR3aa: CASSLRVGYGYTF; d_gene: .; v_gene: TRBV7-9; abundance: .; j_gene: TRBJ1-2
CDR3aa: CASSFNMGLAGNNEQFF; d_gene: TRBD2; v_gene: TRBV7-2; abundance: .; j_gene: TRBJ2-1
CDR3aa: CASSSNYGYTF; d_gene: .; v_gene: TRBV7-2; abundance: .; j_gene: TRBJ1-2
CDR3aa: CASSLGPGTEAFF; d_gene: .; v_gene: TRBV6-5; abundance: once; j_gene: TRBJ1-1
CDR3aa: CASSGIRNTGELFF; d_gene: .; v_gene: TRBV2; abundance: .; j_gene: TRBJ2-2
CDR3aa: CASSPTGGSGYTF; d_gene: TRBD1; v_gene: TRBV6-5; abundance: .; j_gene: TRBJ1-2